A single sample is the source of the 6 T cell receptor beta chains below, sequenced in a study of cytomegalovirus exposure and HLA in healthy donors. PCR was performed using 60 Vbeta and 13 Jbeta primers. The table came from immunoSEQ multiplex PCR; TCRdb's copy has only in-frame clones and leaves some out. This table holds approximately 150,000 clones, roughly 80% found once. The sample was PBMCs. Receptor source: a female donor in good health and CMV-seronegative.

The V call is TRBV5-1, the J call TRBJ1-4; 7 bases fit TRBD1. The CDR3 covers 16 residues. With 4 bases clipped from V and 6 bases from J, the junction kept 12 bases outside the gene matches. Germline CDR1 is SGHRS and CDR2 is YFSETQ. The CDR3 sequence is CASSPGPVQGDEKLFF. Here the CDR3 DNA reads TGCGCCAGCAGCCCGGGACCCGTCCAGGGGGATGAAAAACTGTTTTTT.

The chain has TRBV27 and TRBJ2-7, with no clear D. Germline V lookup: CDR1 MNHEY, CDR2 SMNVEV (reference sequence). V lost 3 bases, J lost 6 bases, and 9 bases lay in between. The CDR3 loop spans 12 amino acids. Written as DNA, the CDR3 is TGTGCCAGCAGTTTTGTATCGGGCGAGCAGTACTTC. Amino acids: CASSFVSGEQYF.

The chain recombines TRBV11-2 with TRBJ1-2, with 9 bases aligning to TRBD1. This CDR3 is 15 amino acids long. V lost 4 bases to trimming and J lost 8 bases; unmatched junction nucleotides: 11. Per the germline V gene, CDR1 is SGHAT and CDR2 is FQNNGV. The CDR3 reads CASSYGWDRVRGYTF. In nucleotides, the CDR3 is TGTGCCAGCAGCTACGGATGGGACAGGGTTAGAGGCTACACCTTC.

This CDR3 is CASSETGLWQKLFF. CDR3 DNA: TGTGCCAGCAGTGAGACAGGCCTGTGGCAAAAACTGTTTTTT. The chain joins TRBV25-1 to TRBJ1-4, with D possibly matching TRBD1 (6 bases). Germline CDR1 MGHDK, CDR2 SYGVNS. The CDR3 length is 14 residues. V was cut by 3 bases and J by 9 bases, with 14 bases left in between. Using reference TRBV25-1 and TRBJ1-4 for the parts outside the CDR3, the full variable domain is EADIYQTPRYLVIGTGKKITLECSQTMGHDKMYWYQQDPGMELHLIHYSYGVNSTEKGDLSSESTVSRIRTEHFPLTLESARPSHTSQYLCASSETGLWQKLFFGSGTQLSVL.

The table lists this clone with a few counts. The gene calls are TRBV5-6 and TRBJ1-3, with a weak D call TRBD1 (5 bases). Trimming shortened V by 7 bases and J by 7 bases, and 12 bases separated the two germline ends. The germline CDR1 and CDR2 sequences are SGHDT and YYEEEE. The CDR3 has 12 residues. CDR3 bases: TGTGCCAGCTCATCTCGGGGGAACACCATATATTTT. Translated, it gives CASSSRGNTIYF.

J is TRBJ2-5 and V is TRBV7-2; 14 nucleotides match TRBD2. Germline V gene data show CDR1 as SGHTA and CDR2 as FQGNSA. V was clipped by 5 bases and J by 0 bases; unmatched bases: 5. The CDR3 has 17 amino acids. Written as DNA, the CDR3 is TGTGCCAGCAGCATCCGACTAGCGGGGGGGAACCAAGAGACCCAGTACTTC. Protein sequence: CASSIRLAGGNQETQYF. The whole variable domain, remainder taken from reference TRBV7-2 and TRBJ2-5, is GAGVSQSPSNKVTEKGKDVELRCDPISGHTALYWYRQSLGQGLEFLIYFQGNSAPDKSGLPSDRFSAERTGGSVSTLTIQRTQQEDSAVYLCASSIRLAGGNQETQYFGPGTRLLVL.